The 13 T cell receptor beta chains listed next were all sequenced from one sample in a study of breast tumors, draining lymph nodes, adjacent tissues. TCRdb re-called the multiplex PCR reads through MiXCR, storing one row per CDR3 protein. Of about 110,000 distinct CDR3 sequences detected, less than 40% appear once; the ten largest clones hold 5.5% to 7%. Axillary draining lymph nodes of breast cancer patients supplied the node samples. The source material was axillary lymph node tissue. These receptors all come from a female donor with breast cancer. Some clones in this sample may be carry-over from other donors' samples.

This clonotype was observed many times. The CDR3 sequence is CASSPGQIYEQYF. CDR3 DNA sequence: TGTGCCAGCAGTCCGGGACAGATCTACGAGCAGTACTTC. V gene TRBV6-2 or TRBV6-3 combines with J gene TRBJ2-7; 7 nucleotides agree with TRBD1. The junction had 4 bases not matched to a gene; V was cut back by 5 bases and J by 3 bases. The germline gives CDR1 MNHEY, CDR2 SVGEGT. The CDR3 extends over 13 amino acids.

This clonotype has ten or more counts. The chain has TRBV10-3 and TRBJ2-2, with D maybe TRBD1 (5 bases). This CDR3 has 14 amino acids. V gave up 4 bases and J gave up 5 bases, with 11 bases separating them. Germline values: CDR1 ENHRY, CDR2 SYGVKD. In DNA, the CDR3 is TGTGCCATCAGTGCCCCCAGGGCAACCGGGGAGCTGTTTTTT. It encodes CAISAPRATGELFF.

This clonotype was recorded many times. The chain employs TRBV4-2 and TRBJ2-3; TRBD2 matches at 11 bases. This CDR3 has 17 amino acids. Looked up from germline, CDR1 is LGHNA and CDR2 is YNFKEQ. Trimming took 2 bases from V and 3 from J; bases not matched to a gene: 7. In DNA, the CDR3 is TGTGCCAGCAGCCAACTCATAGCGGGGGGGCGAACAGATACGCAGTATTTT. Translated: CASSQLIAGGRTDTQYF.

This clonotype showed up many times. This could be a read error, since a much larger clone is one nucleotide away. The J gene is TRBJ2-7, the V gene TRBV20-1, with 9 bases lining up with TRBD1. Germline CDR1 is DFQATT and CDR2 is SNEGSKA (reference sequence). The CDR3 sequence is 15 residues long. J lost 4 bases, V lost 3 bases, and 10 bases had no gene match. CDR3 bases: TGCAGTGCTAGCCCGGGACAGGGCAGATCGTACGAGCAGTACTTC. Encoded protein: CSASPGQGRSYEQYF.

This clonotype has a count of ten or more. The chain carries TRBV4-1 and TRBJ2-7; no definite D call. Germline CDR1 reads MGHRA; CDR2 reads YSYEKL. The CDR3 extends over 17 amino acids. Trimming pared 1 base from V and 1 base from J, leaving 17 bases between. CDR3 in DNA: TGCGCCAGCAGCCAAGTTAAACAACTCCCGTCTTCCTACGAGCAGTACTTC. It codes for CASSQVKQLPSSYEQYF.

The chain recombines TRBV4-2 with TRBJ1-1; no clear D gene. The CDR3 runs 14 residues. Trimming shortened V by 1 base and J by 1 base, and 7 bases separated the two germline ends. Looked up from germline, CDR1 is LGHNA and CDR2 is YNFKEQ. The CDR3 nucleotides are TGTGCCAGCAGCCAAGGTAGGCAGAACACTGAAGCTTTCTTT. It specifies CASSQGRQNTEAFF.

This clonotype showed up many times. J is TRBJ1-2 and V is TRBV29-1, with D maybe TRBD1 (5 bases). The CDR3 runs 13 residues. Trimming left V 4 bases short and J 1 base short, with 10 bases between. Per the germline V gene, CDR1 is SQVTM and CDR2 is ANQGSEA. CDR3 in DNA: TGCAGCGTTGCCAGGGCCGGTAACTATGGCTACACCTTC. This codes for CSVARAGNYGYTF.

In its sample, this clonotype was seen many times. This CDR3 is CASSQDAPYEQYF. In DNA form, the CDR3 reads TGCGCCAGCAGCCAAGATGCACCCTACGAGCAGTACTTC. The V gene is TRBV4-1, the J gene TRBJ2-7, with D unclear. Trimming took off 0 bases at V and 2 bases at J, with 5 bases between the two ends. This CDR3 has 13 amino acids. Germline V gene sequence: CDR1 MGHRA, CDR2 YSYEKL.

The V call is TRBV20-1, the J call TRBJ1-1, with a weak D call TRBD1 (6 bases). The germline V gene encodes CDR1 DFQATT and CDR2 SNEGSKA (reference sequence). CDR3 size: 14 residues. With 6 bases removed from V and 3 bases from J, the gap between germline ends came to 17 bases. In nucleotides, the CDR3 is TGCAGTGCCAGACCGGGGGCGGGGGACACTGAAGCTTTCTTT. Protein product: CSARPGAGDTEAFF.

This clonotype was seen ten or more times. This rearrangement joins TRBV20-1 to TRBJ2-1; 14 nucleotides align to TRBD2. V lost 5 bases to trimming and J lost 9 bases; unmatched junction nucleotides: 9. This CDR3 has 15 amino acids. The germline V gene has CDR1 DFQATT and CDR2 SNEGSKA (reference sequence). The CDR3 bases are TGCAGTGCTGAAGGGGGACTAGCGGGAGTTGTTGAGCAGTTCTTC. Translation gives CSAEGGLAGVVEQFF.

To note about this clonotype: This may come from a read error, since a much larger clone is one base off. Written as DNA, the CDR3 is TGTGTCAGCAGCGTAGGCACAGATACGCAGTATTTT. Translated: CVSSVGTDTQYF. The rearrangement uses TRBV9 and TRBJ2-3; D call uncertain. Germline CDR1 is SGDLS and CDR2 is YYNGEE. The CDR3 has 12 residues.

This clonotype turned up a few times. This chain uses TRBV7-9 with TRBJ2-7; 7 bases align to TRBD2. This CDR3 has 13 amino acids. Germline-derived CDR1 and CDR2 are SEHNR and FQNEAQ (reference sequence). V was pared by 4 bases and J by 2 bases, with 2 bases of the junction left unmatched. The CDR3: CASSSGLTYEQYF. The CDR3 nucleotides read TGTGCCAGCAGCTCGGGACTAACCTACGAGCAGTACTTC. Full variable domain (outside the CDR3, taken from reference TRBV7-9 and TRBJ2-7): DTGVSQNPRHKITKRGQNVTFRCDPISEHNRLYWYRQTLGQGPEFLTYFQNEAQLEKSRLLSDRFSAERPKGSFSTLEIQRTEQGDSAMYLCASSSGLTYEQYFGPGTRLTVT.

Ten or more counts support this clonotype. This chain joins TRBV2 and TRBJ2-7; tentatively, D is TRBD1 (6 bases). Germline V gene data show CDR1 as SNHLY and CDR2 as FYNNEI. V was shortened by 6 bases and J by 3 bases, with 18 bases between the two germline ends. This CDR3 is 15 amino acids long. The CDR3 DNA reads TGTGCCAGCAGGCCCCCTGAAACAGGGAACTACGAGCAGTACTTC. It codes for CASRPPETGNYEQYF.